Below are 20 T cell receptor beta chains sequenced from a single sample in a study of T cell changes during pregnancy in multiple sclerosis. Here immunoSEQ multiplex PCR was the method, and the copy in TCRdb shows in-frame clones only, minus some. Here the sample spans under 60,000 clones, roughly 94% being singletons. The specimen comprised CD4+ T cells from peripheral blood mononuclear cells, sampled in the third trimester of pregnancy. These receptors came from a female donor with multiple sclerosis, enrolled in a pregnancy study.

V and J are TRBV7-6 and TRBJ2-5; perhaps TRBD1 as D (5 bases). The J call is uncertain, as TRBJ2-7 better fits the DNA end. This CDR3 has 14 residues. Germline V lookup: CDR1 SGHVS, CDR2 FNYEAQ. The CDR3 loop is CASSLEAGPYEQYF. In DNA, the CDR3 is TGTGCCAGCAGCTTAGAAGCAGGGCCCTACGAGCAGTACTTC.

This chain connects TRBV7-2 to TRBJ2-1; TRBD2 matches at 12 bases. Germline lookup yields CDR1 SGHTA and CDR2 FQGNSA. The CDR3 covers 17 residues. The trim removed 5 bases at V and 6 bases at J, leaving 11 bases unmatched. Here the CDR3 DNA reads TGTGCCAGCAGCCGATCCAAGTCTAGCGGGGGGGGCAATGAGCAGTTCTTC. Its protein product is CASSRSKSSGGGNEQFF.

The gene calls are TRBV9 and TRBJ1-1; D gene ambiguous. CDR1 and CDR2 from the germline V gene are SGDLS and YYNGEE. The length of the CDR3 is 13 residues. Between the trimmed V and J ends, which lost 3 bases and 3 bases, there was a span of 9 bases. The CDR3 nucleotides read TGTGCCAGCAGCGCCTTAATATACACTGAAGCTTTCTTT. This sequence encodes CASSALIYTEAFF.

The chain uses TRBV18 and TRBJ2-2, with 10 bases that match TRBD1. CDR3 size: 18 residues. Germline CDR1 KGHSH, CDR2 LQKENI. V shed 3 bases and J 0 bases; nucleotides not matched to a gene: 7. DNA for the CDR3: TGTGCCAGCTCACCTCGAGCGGGACAGGGGACGAACACCGGGGAGCTGTTTTTT. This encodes CASSPRAGQGTNTGELFF. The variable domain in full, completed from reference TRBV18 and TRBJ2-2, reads NAGVMQNPRHLVRRRGQEARLRCSPMKGHSHVYWYRQLPEEGLKFMVYLQKENIIDESGMPKERFSAEFPKEGPSILRIQQVVRGDSAAYFCASSPRAGQGTNTGELFFGEGSRLTVL.

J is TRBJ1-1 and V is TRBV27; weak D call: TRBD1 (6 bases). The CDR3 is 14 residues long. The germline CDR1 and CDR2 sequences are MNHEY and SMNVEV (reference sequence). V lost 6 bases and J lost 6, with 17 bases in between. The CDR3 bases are TGTGCCAGCAGCCAGGACAGAGACAACGCTGAAGCTTTCTTT. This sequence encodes CASSQDRDNAEAFF.

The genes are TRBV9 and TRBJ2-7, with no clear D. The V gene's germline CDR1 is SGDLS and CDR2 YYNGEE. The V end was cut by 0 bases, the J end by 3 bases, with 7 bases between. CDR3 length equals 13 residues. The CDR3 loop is CASSVEPGYEQYF. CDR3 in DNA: TGTGCCAGCAGCGTAGAGCCGGGCTACGAGCAGTACTTC.

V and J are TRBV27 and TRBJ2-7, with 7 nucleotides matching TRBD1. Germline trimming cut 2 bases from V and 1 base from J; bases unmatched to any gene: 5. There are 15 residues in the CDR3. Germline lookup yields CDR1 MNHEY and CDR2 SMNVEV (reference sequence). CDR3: CASSLRAGGSYEQYF. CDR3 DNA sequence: TGTGCCAGCAGTTTAAGGGCAGGGGGATCCTACGAGCAGTACTTC.

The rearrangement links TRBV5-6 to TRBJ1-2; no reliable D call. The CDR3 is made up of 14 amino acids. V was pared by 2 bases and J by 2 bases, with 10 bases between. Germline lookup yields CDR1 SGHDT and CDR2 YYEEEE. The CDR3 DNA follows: TGTGCCAGCAGCTTAGAGGGCCTAAACTATGGCTACACCTTC. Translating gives CASSLEGLNYGYTF.

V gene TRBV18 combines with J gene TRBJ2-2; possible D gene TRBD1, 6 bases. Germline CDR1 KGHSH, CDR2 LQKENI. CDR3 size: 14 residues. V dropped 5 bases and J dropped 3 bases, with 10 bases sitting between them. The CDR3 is CASSTGSDTGELFF. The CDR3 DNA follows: TGTGCCAGCTCAACAGGGTCGGACACCGGGGAGCTGTTTTTT.

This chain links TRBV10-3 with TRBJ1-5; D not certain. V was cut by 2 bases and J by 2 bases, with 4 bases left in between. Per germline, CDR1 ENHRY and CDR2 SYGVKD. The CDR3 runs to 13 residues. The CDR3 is CAISEQGNQPQHF. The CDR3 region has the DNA TGTGCCATCAGTGAGCAGGGCAATCAGCCCCAGCATTTT.

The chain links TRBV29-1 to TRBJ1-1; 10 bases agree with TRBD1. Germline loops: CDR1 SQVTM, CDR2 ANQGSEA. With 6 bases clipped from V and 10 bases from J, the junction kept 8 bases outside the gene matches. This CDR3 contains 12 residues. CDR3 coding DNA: TGCAGCGTCTCCGGGACAGGGGTTGGAGCTTTCTTT. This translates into CSVSGTGVGAFF.

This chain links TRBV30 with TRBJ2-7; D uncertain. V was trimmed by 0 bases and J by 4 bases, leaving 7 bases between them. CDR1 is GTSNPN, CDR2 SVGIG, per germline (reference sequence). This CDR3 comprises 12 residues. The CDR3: CAWSVLEYEQYF. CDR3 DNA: TGTGCCTGGAGTGTACTGGAGTACGAGCAGTACTTC.

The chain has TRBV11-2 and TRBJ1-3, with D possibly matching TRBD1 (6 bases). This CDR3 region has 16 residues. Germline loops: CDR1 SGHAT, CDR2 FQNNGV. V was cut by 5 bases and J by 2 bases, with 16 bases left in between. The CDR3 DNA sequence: TGTGCCAGCAGCAAGAGGGGGGGACTTACTGGAAACACCATATATTTT. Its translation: CASSKRGGLTGNTIYF.

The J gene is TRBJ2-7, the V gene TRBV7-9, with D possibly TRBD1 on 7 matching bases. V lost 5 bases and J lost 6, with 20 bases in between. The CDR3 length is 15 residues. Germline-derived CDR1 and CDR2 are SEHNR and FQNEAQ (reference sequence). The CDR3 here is CASSPTRGAPGEQYF. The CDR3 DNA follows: TGTGCCAGCAGCCCCACCAGGGGGGCCCCCGGCGAGCAGTACTTC. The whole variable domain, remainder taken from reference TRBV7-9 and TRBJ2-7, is DTGVSQNPRHKITKRGQNVTFRCDPISEHNRLYWYRQTLGQGPEFLTYFQNEAQLEKSRLLSDRFSAERPKGSFSTLEIQRTEQGDSAMYLCASSPTRGAPGEQYFGPGTRLTVT.

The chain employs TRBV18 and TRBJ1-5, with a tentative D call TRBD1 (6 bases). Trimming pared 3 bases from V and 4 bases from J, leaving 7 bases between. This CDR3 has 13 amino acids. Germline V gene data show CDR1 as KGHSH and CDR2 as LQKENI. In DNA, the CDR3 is TGTGCCAGCTCACCTCAGGGGAATCAGCCCCAGCATTTT. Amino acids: CASSPQGNQPQHF. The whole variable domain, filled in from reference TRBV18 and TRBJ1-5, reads NAGVMQNPRHLVRRRGQEARLRCSPMKGHSHVYWYRQLPEEGLKFMVYLQKENIIDESGMPKERFSAEFPKEGPSILRIQQVVRGDSAAYFCASSPQGNQPQHFGDGTRLSIL.

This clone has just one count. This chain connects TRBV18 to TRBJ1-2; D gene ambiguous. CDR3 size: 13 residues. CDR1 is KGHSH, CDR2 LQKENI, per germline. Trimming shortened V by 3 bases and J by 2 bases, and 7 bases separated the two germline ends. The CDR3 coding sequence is TGTGCCAGCTCACCTGAGTACAACTATGGCTACACCTTC. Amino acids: CASSPEYNYGYTF.

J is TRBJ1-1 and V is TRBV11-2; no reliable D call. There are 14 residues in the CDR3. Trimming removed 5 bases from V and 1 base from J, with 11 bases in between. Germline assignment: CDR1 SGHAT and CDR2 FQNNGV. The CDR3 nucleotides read TGTGCCAGCAGCGCCGTCGCAGGGAACACTGAAGCTTTCTTT. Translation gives CASSAVAGNTEAFF.

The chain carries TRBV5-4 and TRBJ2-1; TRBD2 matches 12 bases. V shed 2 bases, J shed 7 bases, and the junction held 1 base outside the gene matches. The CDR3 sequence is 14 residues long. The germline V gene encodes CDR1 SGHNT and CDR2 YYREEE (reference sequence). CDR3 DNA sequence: TGTGCCAGCAGCTTCGGGACTAGCGGGAATGAGCAGTTCTTC. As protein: CASSFGTSGNEQFF.

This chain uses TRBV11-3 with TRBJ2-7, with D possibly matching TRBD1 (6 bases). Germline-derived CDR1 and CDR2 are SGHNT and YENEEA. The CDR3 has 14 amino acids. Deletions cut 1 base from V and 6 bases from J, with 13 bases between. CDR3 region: CASSLARGGGEQYF. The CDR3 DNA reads TGTGCCAGCAGCTTAGCCAGGGGTGGAGGCGAGCAGTACTTC.

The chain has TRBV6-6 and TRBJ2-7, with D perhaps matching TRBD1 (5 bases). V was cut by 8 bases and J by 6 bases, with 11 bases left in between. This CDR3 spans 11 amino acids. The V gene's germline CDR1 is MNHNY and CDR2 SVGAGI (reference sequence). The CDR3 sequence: CASHQGFEQYF. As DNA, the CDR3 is TGTGCCAGCCATCAGGGATTCGAGCAGTACTTC.